This T cell receptor (beta chain) was found in a study of cytomegalovirus exposure and HLA in healthy donors (dated by TCRdb to the late 2010s). Concerning the study at large: An earlier analysis of several hundred of the donors reported about 260 Gb of sequence data and around 120 million unique TCR beta sequences obtained from 150 million to 200 million T cells. Roughly five DR-DQ haplotypes were handled as single units for association and clustering, since linkage in the cohort was strong. The number of donors typed differed by locus, with 629-630 for A, B, C, DRB1 and DQB1, around 560 for DQA1, nearly 610 for DPA1, and 450 to 480 for DPB1. Of the roughly 390 genotyped donors, about 80% fell in the genetic ancestry cluster associated with self-reported Caucasian donors. In a later analysis, previously published TCR beta repertoires from 600 to 850 donors were re-analyzed and high-resolution HLA genotyping was added so that TCR occurrence patterns could be studied. The T cell repertoires of 550 to 850 subjects were profiled by immunosequencing and related to cytomegalovirus serostatus. On average, about 240,000 unique TCR beta nucleotide sequences were sequenced per donor among about 400 genotyped donors of the cohort, with roughly a sixth of those sequences being non-productive. Rather than drawing on any new phenotypic data, the later analysis identified candidate immune exposures from TCR beta sequences and the way those sequences occurred across donors. HLA typing covered class I and class II loci at four-digit resolution. In a later genetic analysis, genome-wide SNP genotypes for about 55% of the roughly 670 donors were used, and that subset was treated as a discovery cohort. Roughly 300 gigabases of sequencing data and tens of millions of unique TCR sequences made up an early release that covered 500 to 650 HLA-typed donors. To predict cytomegalovirus infection status, the study brought together high-throughput TCR immunosequencing, statistical association of individual TCRs with disease status, and machine learning. The study was designed to test whether signatures of past pathogen exposure could be identified by cataloging public T cell receptors. Every repertoire in the discovery cohort had been generated on one and the same sequencing platform. An earlier analysis of around 580 of the donors used high-throughput TCR beta sequencing to judge whether each TCR beta V gene segment behaved as functional or pseudogenic. Donor age, sex, ethnicity and CMV serostatus were compiled together with the repertoire data. Besides the first cohort of 666 subjects, a separate validation cohort made up of over 95 different subjects was used.

The receptor library was made with the immunoSEQ multiplex PCR assay. For the multiplex PCR, a mixture combining 60 forward primers for TCR Vbeta segments and 13 reverse primers for TCR Jbeta segments was used. The CDR3 region of rearranged TCR beta genes was amplified from genomic DNA by a multiplex PCR assay. The amplified TCR beta libraries were sequenced on the Illumina HiSeq System as 87-base-pair reads. Concerning the study's data processing: A later analysis counted about 76 million unique TCR beta chains across the 550 to 800 repertoires, and around 9.9 million of these chains were shared by at least two donors. To remove PCR and sequencing errors, raw reads were error-corrected and collapsed into unique sequences using a nearest-neighbor algorithm that merged closely related sequences. CDR3 sequences were aligned to IMGT reference sequences to assign V, D and J gene segments. For a sequence to be retained, at least a six-nucleotide match to both a V gene segment and a J gene segment was required. A rearrangement was called productive if the CDR3 had no stop codons and remained in frame with V and J, and every other rearrangement was called non-productive. Following IMGT convention, CDR3 was defined as the stretch from the second conserved V-encoded cysteine to the conserved J-encoded phenylalanine. Sequences without an unambiguous match to a single V gene segment were excluded from the earlier analysis of 587 of the donors. An earlier analysis of around 600 of the donors classified V segments as functional when productive rearrangements were above 56.7% and as segregating when the standard deviation between donors was above 5%. A statistical classification framework was built to diagnose cytomegalovirus status from the catalog of TCR beta chain sequences. A later analysis assigned V and J genes by comparing TCR nucleotide sequences with IMGT/GENE-DB human TR gene sequences. In a later analysis, CDR3 sequences and most-parsimonious VDJ recombination scenarios were assigned using the TCRdist pipeline. In a later analysis, every TCR beta chain was defined by the combination of its CDR3 amino acid sequence and its V-gene family, and reads without a unique V-gene family were dropped. A later analysis removed 550 to 700 highly shared, low-generation-probability nucleotide sequences to deal with suspected cross-contamination and a sequencing artifact. A later analysis calculated a clonal expansion index for each public chain from normalized within-repertoire ranks of inferred template counts. A later analysis computed generation probabilities with a VDJ recombination model fitted to out-of-frame rearrangements, and checked the results against IGoR. In a later analysis, TCR-TCR, TCR-HLA and TCR-CMV co-occurrence was scored with hypergeometric tests, and a repertoire-size bias correction was applied to TCR pairs. A later analysis estimated false discovery rates by permuting HLA or CMV assignments 20 times. In a later analysis, co-occurring TCRs were grouped using DBSCAN, with TCRdist sequence similarity added in when clustering inside HLA-allele-positive subsets. Repertoires with fewer than 30,000 or more than 120,000 public chains, plus five repertoires with anomalous nucleotide sharing, were excluded from co-occurrence clustering. Drawn from immuneACCESS, this table holds only the in-frame rearrangements with V and J called that TCRdb kept. Clones are partly lost; checked studies trace under half to an unresolved V gene and leave the rest unexplained. That table gives V, J and clone size, and the DNA gave D and trimming. In this sample the table shows roughly 130,000 clones, around 67% of which occur a single time. The ten most abundant clones make up around 4.7% of the sample.

As regards this clone: Its antigen specificity is not known. No base quality information exists; no much larger clone differs at one position.

The cohort was made up of approximately 700 healthy bone marrow donors. All cohort members were sampled while nominally healthy, although unrecorded immune exposures were likely present. The donor tested CMV seropositive and was one of the 289 seropositive cohort members. A peripheral blood sample was collected from each donor, and TCR beta sequencing was performed on peripheral blood mononuclear cells. Genomic DNA extraction from the blood cell samples was performed with the Qiagen DNeasy Blood Extraction Kit. What the work shows at the level of the full study, not this receptor alone: In both the original and validation cohorts, the classifier was reported to diagnose cytomegalovirus status with high specificity and sensitivity. A later genetic analysis reported fewer N-insertions in productive TCRs among donors in an Asian-associated ancestry cluster than the roughly 700-donor mean. Broadly in line with IMGT annotations, most TCR beta V segments showed up in productive rearrangements about 87% or about 30% of the time in an earlier analysis of about 500 of the donors. Linkage disequilibrium might explain the correlated functional status among segregating V segments, but an unknown experimental factor could not be ruled out. In a later analysis, HLA-associated TCR beta chains were found to be more clonally expanded and to have lower generation probabilities than equally common non-associated chains. Sequencing depth was assumed to be roughly uniform across donors in the presence/absence analyses, though that assumption may not hold. According to a later analysis, most CMV-associated TCR beta chains appeared to be HLA-restricted, and the HLA associations seemed to be driven largely by CMV exposure. In the study, approximately 160 TCR beta chains were listed as associated with cytomegalovirus. The 87-base-pair reads could not distinguish some IMGT-functional V segments, including TRBV6-2 and TRBV6-3, so those segments were excluded. Immune exposure information for the cohort was limited to CMV serostatus. When HLA alleles, especially DR and DQ, strongly co-occurred, attributing TCR associations to individual alleles was difficult. A group of highly shared sequence variants was considered likely to be a technical artifact of the sequencing pipeline. Specific HLA alleles were associated with 15,000 to 20,000 TCR beta sequences at a false discovery rate of 0.05 in a later analysis. The cohort was sequenced for TCR beta chains only, and without alpha or paired-chain data the features that could be detected were limited. Because HLA typing was unavailable for some donors at each locus, only the typed subset was used in association tests. Most TCR sequences were observed very rarely across donors, whereas some public TCRs were present in many individuals. An association between a missense DCLRE1C variant and V-gene and J-gene trimming of TCR beta chains was found in a later genetic analysis and replicated in an independent cohort. The authors suggested that the approach could potentially be extended to other disease states and immunological phenotypes. A later analysis found that TCR association rates varied across HLA loci, with DRB1 alleles showing the most associated TCRs and HLA-C alleles the fewest. A further reported finding was that TCR beta sequences accurately predicted the HLA-A and HLA-B alleles for most subjects in the first cohort. In vitro tests confirmed that three of the cytomegalovirus-associated TCR beta chains recognize cytomegalovirus antigens. Because counts were too low, 15 to 20 rarely observed V segments, including chromosome 9 orphons, were excluded from the earlier analysis of a few hundred of the donors. In a later analysis, several top co-occurrence clusters were reported to appear linked to parvovirus B19, influenza, CMV and Epstein-Barr virus.

CDR1 KGHSH and CDR2 LQKENI were looked up in the germline V gene. The CDR3, cysteine through phenylalanine, is 14 amino acids long. CDR3 DNA is the only sequence kept; it has 42 bases, read in frame from the first base. The junction carries 10 bases between V and J, which are trimmed by 4 bases and 1 base respectively. The clonotype was recovered from a young man in good health and CMV-seropositive. The sample taken for sequencing was PBMCs. In this chain, TRBV18 is recombined with TRBJ1-1; no D gene call is confident. The CDR3 region reads CASSQTPRNTEAFF. The DNA sequence is as follows: TGTGCCAGCTCACAGACACCCAGGAACACTGAAGCTTTCTTT.